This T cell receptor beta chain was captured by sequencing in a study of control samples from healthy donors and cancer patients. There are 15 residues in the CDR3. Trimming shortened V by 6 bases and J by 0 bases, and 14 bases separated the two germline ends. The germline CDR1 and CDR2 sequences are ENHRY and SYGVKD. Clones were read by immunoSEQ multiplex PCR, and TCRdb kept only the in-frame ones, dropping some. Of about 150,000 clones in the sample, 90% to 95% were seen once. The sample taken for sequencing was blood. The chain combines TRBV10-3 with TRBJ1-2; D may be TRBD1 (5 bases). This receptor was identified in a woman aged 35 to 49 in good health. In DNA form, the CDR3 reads TGTGCCATCAGAGCTGGCGACAGCCCTAACTATGGCTACACCTTC. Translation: CAIRAGDSPNYGYTF.